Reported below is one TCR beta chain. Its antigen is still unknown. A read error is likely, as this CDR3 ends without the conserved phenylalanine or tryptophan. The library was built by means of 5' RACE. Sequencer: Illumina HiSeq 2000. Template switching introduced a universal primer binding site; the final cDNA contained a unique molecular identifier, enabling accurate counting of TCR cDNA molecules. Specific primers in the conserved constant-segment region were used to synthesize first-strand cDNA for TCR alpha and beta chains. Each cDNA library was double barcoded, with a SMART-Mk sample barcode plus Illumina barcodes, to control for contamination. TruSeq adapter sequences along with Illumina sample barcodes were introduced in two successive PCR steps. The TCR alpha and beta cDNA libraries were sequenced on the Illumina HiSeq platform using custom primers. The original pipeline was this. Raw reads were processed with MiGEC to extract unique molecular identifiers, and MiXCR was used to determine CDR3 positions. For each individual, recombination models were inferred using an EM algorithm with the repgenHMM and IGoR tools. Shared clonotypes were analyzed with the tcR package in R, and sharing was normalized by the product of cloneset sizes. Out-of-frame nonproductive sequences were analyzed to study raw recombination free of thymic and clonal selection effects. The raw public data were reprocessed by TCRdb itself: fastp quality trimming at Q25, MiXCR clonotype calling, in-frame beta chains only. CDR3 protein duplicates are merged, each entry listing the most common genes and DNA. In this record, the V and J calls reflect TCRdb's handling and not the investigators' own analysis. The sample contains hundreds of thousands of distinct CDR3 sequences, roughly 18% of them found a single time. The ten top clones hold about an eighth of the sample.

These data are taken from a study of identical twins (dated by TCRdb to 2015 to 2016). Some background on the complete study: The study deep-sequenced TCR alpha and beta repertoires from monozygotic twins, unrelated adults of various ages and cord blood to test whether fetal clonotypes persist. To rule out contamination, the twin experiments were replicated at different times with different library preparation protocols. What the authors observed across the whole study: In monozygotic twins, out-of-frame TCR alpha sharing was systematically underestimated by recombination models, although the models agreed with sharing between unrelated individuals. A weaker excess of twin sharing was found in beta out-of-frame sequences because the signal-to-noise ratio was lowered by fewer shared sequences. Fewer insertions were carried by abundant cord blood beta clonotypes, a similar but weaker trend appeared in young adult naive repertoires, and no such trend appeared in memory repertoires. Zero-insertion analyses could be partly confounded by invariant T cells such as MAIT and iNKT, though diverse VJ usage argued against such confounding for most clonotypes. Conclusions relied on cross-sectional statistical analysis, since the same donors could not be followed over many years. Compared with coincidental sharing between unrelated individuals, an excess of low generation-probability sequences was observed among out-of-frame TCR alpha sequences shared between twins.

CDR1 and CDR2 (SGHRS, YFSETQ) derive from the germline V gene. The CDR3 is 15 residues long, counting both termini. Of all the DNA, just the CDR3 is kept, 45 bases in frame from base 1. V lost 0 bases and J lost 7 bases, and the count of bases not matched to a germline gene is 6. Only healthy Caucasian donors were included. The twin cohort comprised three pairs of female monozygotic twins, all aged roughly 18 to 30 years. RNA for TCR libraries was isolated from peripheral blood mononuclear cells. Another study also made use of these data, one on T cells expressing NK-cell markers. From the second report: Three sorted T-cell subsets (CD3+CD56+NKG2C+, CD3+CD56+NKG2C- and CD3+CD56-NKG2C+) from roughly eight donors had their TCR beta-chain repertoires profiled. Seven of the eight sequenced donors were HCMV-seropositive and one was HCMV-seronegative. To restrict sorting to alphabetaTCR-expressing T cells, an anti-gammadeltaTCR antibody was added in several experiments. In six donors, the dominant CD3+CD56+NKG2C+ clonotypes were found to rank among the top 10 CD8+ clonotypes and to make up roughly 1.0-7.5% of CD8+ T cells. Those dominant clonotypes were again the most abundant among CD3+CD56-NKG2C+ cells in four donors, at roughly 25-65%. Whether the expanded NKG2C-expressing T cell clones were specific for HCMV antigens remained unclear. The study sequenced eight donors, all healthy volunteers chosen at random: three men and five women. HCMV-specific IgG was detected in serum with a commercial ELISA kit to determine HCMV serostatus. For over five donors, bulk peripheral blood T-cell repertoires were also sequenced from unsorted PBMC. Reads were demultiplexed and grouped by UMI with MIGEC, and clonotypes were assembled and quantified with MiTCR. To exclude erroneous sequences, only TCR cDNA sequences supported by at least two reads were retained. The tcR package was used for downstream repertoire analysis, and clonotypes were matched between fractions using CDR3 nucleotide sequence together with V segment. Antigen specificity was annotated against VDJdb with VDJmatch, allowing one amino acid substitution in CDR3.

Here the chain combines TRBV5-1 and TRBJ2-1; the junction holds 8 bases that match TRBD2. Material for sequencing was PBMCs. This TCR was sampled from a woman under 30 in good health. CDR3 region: CASSLDASGYNEQFL. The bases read TGCGCCAGCAGCTTGGATGCTAGCGGGTATAATGAGCAGTTCTTA.